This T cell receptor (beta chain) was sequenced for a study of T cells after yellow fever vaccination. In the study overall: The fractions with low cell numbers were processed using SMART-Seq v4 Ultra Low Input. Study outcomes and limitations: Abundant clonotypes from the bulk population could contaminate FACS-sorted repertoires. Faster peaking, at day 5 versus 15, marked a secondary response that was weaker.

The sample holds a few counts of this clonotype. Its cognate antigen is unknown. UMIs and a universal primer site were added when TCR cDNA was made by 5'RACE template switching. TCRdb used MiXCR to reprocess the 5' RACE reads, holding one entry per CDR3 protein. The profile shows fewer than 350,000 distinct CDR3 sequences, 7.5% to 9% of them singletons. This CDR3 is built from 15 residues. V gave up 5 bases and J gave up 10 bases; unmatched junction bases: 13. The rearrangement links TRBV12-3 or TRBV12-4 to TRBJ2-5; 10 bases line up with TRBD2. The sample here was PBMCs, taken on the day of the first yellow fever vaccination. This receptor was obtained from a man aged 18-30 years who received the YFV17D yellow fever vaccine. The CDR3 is CASSPPAAGGRVQYF. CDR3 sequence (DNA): TGTGCCAGCAGTCCCCCGGCAGCGGGGGGGCGGGTCCAGTACTTC.